The present TCR beta chain was sequenced within a study of T cells in Graves' hyperthyroidism and ophthalmopathy. Study at large: Peripheral blood was collected at initial diagnosis, before any treatment.

The germline gives CDR1 LNHDA, CDR2 SQIVND (reference sequence). There are 16 residues in the CDR3. The V gene lost 7 bases and the J gene lost 1 base, with 17 bases spanning the gap. Study results and limitations: Onset of ophthalmopathy came a median around 6.2 months after the model predicted it.

RNA transcripts were the template for amplifying TCR beta CDR3 regions. Researchers ran a first-round RT-PCR on the TCR CDR3 using the HTBI primer set. From the multiplex PCR reads, TCRdb called clonotypes with MiXCR, one entry per CDR3 protein. The sample contains 480,000 or so distinct CDR3 sequences, 13% to 15% of which appear only once. Patients aged 18 to 65 had newly diagnosed hyperthyroidism that had lasted under 2 months. Diagnoses used clinical symptoms, serum thyroxine and TRAb, thyroid ultrasound and orbital computed tomography. This clonotype was detected a few times. The antigen remains undetermined.

This TCR derives from a woman in her late teens or twenties with Graves' hyperthyroidism. Sequenced sample: blood. V is TRBV19 and J is TRBJ1-5, with D possibly being TRBD1 (5 bases). CDR3 nucleotides: TGTGCCAGTAATCCCAGCCCGGGGCGCAGCAATCAGCCCCAGCATTTT. It is translated as CASNPSPGRSNQPQHF.